These 24 T cell receptor beta chains were sequenced from one sample in a study of control samples from healthy donors and cancer patients. TCRdb keeps only in-frame clones here, not all; method: immunoSEQ multiplex PCR. This sample has about 92,000 clones, with roughly four fifths found just once. Sequenced: blood. The origin of the receptors is a woman between 55 and 75 years old in good health.

The genes are TRBV6-5 and TRBJ2-1; D call uncertain. Per the germline V gene, CDR1 is MNHEY and CDR2 is SVGAGI. The V end lost 5 bases, the J end lost 5 bases, and 13 bases lay between the germline ends. The CDR3 runs to 14 residues. The CDR3 spells CASSRTPYNNEQFF. Here the CDR3 DNA reads TGTGCCAGCAGTAGGACCCCCTATAACAATGAGCAGTTCTTC.

V gene TRBV5-1 combines with J gene TRBJ1-1; D gene unclear. V lost 10 bases and J lost 1, with 14 bases in between. The CDR3 totals 13 residues. Germline V gives CDR1 SGHRS, CDR2 YFSETQ. In DNA, the CDR3 is TGCGCCTCCGTATTTGGGCCGAACACTGAAGCTTTCTTT. This encodes CASVFGPNTEAFF.

The chain employs TRBV3-1 (or the pseudogene TRBV3-2) and TRBJ2-1; 10 positions match TRBD2. Germline CDR1 LGHDT, CDR2 YNNKEL (reference sequence). V was clipped by 6 bases and J by 1 base; unmatched bases: 15. The CDR3 spans 19 residues. The DNA of the CDR3 is TGTGCCAGCAGGGGGAGCAGGAACAAAGCGGGAGGGTCCTACAATGAGCAGTTCTTC. Amino acids: CASRGSRNKAGGSYNEQFF.

V is TRBV6-4 and J is TRBJ2-3, with D maybe TRBD2 (6 bases). Germline values: CDR1 MRHNA, CDR2 SNTAGT. V dropped 4 bases and J dropped 0 bases, with 11 bases sitting between them. The CDR3 length is 15 residues. This CDR3 is CASSVVAGSTDTQYF. The CDR3 coding sequence is TGTGCCAGCAGTGTAGTCGCGGGGAGCACAGATACGCAGTATTTT.

The rearrangement uses TRBV10-1 and TRBJ2-1; D is perhaps TRBD1 (6 bases). Between the trimmed V and J ends, which lost 2 bases and 1 base, there was a span of 9 bases. Germline lookup yields CDR1 WNHNN and CDR2 SYGVQD (reference sequence). The CDR3 has 15 amino acids. CDR3 DNA sequence: TGCGCCAGCAGTGAGACCACAGGGTCCTACAATGAGCAGTTCTTC. Residues: CASSETTGSYNEQFF.

The chain links TRBV6-5 to TRBJ1-1, with 10 positions matching TRBD1. Germline CDR1 MNHEY, CDR2 SVGAGI. Germline trimming cut 6 bases from V and 5 bases from J; bases unmatched to any gene: 6. This CDR3 is 14 amino acids long. CDR3 protein: CASRPDRGATEAFF. The CDR3 region has the DNA TGTGCCAGCAGGCCGGACAGGGGGGCAACTGAAGCTTTCTTT.

This clone was picked up a small number of times. The chain recombines TRBV7-2 with TRBJ2-1, with a weak D call TRBD2 (5 bases). Germline values: CDR1 SGHTA, CDR2 FQGNSA. The V end was cut by 4 bases, the J end by 5 bases, with 18 bases between. The CDR3 loop spans 16 amino acids. The CDR3 spells CASSSTRASKNNEQFF. DNA of the CDR3: TGTGCCAGCAGCTCCACCCGGGCTAGCAAAAACAATGAGCAGTTCTTC.

V gene TRBV19 combines with J gene TRBJ1-2; TRBD1 agrees at 8 bases. CDR3 length: 14 residues. Germline lookup yields CDR1 LNHDA and CDR2 SQIVND (reference sequence). The V gene end was trimmed by 10 bases and the J gene end by 8 bases; junction bases not matched to a gene: 15. CDR3 region: CATGTGLISLGYTF. As DNA, the CDR3 is TGTGCCACTGGGACAGGACTTATCTCTTTAGGCTACACCTTC.

J is TRBJ2-2 and V is TRBV3-1 (or the pseudogene TRBV3-2); 12 bases align to TRBD2. J gave up 9 bases and V 4 bases, and 12 bases lay outside the gene matches. The germline gives CDR1 LGHDT, CDR2 YNNKEL (reference sequence). The CDR3 extends over 17 amino acids. Here the CDR3 DNA reads TGTGCCAGCAGCCCGACTAGCGGGGGCTCCACCGTATGGGAGCTGTTTTTT. It translates to CASSPTSGGSTVWELFF.

In its sample, this clone was seen a few times. The chain recombines TRBV12-3 or TRBV12-4 with TRBJ1-1; D remains ambiguous. V dropped 5 bases and J dropped 1 base, with 8 bases sitting between them. The CDR3 sequence is 13 residues long. CDR3 residues: CASSGYSNTEAFF. DNA of the CDR3: TGTGCCAGCAGTGGCTATTCGAACACTGAAGCTTTCTTT.

The V and J genes are TRBV7-9 and TRBJ1-2; D is unclear. The CDR3 contains 14 residues. V was shortened by 1 base and J by 8 bases, with 14 bases between the two germline ends. CDR1 and CDR2 from the germline V gene are SEHNR and FQNEAQ (reference sequence). The CDR3 DNA reads TGTGCCAGCAGCTTAGGGCAGTTAAATATGGGCTACACCTTC. Protein sequence: CASSLGQLNMGYTF.

This clone was counted only a few times. The chain uses TRBV4-3 and TRBJ1-5; 8 bases are a match to TRBD1. The V and J ends lost 0 bases and 6 bases, in that order; junction bases with no gene match: 7. This CDR3 contains 16 residues. In germline, CDR1 is LGHNA, CDR2 YSLEER. CDR3 sequence reads: CASSQDSGGSGQPQHF. The CDR3 DNA sequence: TGCGCCAGCAGCCAAGATTCAGGGGGCAGTGGTCAGCCCCAGCATTTT.

The chain has TRBV19 and TRBJ1-1; 8 bases agree with TRBD1. The CDR3 consists of 14 residues. J was trimmed by 4 bases and V by 5 bases; bases with no gene match: 6. Germline V lookup: CDR1 LNHDA, CDR2 SQIVND (reference sequence). In DNA, the CDR3 is TGTGCCAGTAGTGCCGGACAGGGATCCACTGAAGCTTTCTTT. Translation gives CASSAGQGSTEAFF. The full variable domain, rest sourced from reference TRBV19 and TRBJ1-1, is DGGITQSPKYLFRKEGQNVTLSCEQNLNHDAMYWYRQDPGQGLRLIYYSQIVNDFQKGDIAEGYSVSREKKESFPLTVTSAQKNPTAFYLCASSAGQGSTEAFFGQGTRLTVV.

This clone was detected only a few times. V usage is TRBV7-2 and J usage is TRBJ1-6, with D unclear. The CDR3 length is 16 residues. With 9 bases removed from V and 0 bases from J, the gap between germline ends came to 15 bases. Looked up from germline, CDR1 is SGHTA and CDR2 is FQGNSA. The CDR3 region is CASSPGPSSYNSPLHF. The CDR3 DNA reads as TGTGCCAGTAGTCCGGGTCCCAGCTCCTATAATTCACCCCTCCACTTT. Full variable domain (missing parts from reference TRBV7-2 and TRBJ1-6): GAGVSQSPSNKVTEKGKDVELRCDPISGHTALYWYRQSLGQGLEFLIYFQGNSAPDKSGLPSDRFSAERTGGSVSTLTIQRTQQEDSAVYLCASSPGPSSYNSPLHFGNGTRLTVT.

Comment on this clone: Germline and junction disagree at one end, which may indicate a read error. This chain joins TRBV19 and TRBJ2-1; no reliable D call. The germline V gene encodes CDR1 LNHDA and CDR2 SQIVND (reference sequence). This CDR3 spans 15 amino acids. CDR3 DNA sequence: TGTGCCAGTAGTATTAATCCGGTCAACTACGATGAGCAGTTCTTC. Translated: CASSINPVNYDEQFF.

V and J are TRBV29-1 and TRBJ1-2; no definite D call. CDR1 is SQVTM and CDR2 is ANQGSEA in the germline V gene. Trimming cost V 3 bases and J 7 bases, with 9 bases left between them. CDR3 size: 11 residues. The DNA for the CDR3 is TGCAGCGTTGATGGGGAAATTGGCTACACCTTC. Protein product: CSVDGEIGYTF.

A few counts support this clone. V gene TRBV9 combines with J gene TRBJ2-2; D may match TRBD1 or TRBD2 (6 bases each). This CDR3 is built from 15 residues. The germline V gene has CDR1 SGDLS and CDR2 YYNGEE. Trimming cost V 0 bases and J 5 bases, with 11 bases left between them. In DNA form, the CDR3 reads TGTGCCAGCAGCGTAGAGGGGGGCAGTACCGGGGAGCTGTTTTTT. Amino acids: CASSVEGGSTGELFF. Together with reference TRBV9 and TRBJ2-2, the CDR3 gives the full variable domain: DSGVTQTPKHLITATGQRVTLRCSPRSGDLSVYWYQQSLDQGLQFLIQYYNGEERAKGNILERFSAQQFPDLHSELNLSSLELGDSALYFCASSVEGGSTGELFFGEGSRLTVL.

The V gene is TRBV27, the J gene TRBJ2-1; D gene ambiguous. Trimming removed 3 bases at V and 0 bases at J, with 12 bases between. CDR1 and CDR2 from the germline V gene are MNHEY and SMNVEV (reference sequence). CDR3 size: 16 residues. The CDR3 DNA is TGTGCCAGCAGTTTGCAGTCCATAAGCTCCTACAATGAGCAGTTCTTC. Translated, it gives CASSLQSISSYNEQFF.

The gene calls are TRBV19 and TRBJ1-2, with D unresolved. The ends were cut back, 1 base at V and 4 bases at J, with 1 base in the middle. The germline V gene has CDR1 LNHDA and CDR2 SQIVND (reference sequence). This CDR3 has 11 amino acids. The CDR3 reads CASSIAYGYTF. The CDR3 region has the DNA TGTGCCAGTAGTATAGCCTATGGCTACACCTTC.

The rearrangement links TRBV2 to TRBJ1-6, with a tentative D call TRBD1 (6 bases). V was cut by 7 bases and J by 12 bases, with 13 bases left in between. Germline V gene sequence: CDR1 SNHLY, CDR2 FYNNEI. The CDR3 is made up of 12 amino acids. The CDR3 DNA sequence: TGTGCCAGCAAGAGCGAGGGGGGACCCCTCCACTTT. This translates into CASKSEGGPLHF.

The genes are TRBV7-9 and TRBJ1-1, with a weak D call TRBD1 (6 bases). Germline V gives CDR1 SEHNR, CDR2 FQNEAQ (reference sequence). The CDR3 contains 14 residues. V shed 3 bases and J shed 3 bases, with 11 bases lying between them. This CDR3 is CASSLDTGYTEAFF. The CDR3 DNA reads TGTGCCAGCAGCTTGGATACAGGGTACACTGAAGCTTTCTTT.

Only one count was recorded for this clone. This chain joins TRBV10-3 and TRBJ2-1; perhaps TRBD1 as D (5 bases). Germline V CDR1 and CDR2: ENHRY, SYGVKD. Between the trimmed V and J ends, which lost 0 bases and 4 bases, there was a span of 13 bases. This CDR3 comprises 16 residues. The CDR3 sequence: CAISESTQGAYNEQFF. The CDR3, as DNA: TGTGCCATCAGTGAGTCGACGCAAGGGGCTTACAATGAGCAGTTCTTC.

V and J are TRBV28 and TRBJ1-1; D remains ambiguous. The CDR3 contains 12 residues. The germline gives CDR1 MDHEN, CDR2 SYDVKM. With 5 bases removed from V and 11 bases from J, the gap between germline ends came to 15 bases. The CDR3 spells CASSLSRVLAFF. In DNA, the CDR3 is TGTGCCAGCAGTCTAAGTAGGGTTTTGGCTTTCTTT.

The table lists this clone with a count of one. This chain links TRBV3-1 (or the pseudogene TRBV3-2) with TRBJ2-5; D gene uncertain. Trimming pared 1 base from V and 1 base from J, leaving 7 bases between. Germline-derived CDR1 and CDR2 are LGHDT and YNNKEL (reference sequence). The length of the CDR3 is 14 residues. CDR3 sequence (DNA): TGTGCCAGCAGCCAAGGAAACGTCCAAGAGACCCAGTACTTC. Translating it yields CASSQGNVQETQYF.